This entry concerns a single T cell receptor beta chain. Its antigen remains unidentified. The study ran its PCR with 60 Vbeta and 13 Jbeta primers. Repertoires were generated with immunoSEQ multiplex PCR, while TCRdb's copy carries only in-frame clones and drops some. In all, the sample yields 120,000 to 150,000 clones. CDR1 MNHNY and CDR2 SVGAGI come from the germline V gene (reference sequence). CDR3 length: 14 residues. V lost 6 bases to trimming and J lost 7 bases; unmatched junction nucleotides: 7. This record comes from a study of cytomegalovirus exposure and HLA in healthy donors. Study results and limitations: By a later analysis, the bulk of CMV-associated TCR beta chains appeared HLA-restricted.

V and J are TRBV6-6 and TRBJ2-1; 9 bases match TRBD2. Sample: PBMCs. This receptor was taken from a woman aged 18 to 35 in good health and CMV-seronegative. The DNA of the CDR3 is TGTGCCAGCAGATTTAGCGGGAGAAGTAATGAGCAGTTCTTC. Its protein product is CASRFSGRSNEQFF.